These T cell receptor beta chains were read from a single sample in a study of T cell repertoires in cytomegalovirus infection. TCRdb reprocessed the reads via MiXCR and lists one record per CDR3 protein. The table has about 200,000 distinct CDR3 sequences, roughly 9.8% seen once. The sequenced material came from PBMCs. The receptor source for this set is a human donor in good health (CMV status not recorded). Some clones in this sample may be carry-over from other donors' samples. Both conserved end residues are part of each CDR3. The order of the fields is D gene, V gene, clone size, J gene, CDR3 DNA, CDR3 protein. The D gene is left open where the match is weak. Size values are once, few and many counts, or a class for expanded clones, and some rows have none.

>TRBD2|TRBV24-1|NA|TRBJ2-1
TGTGCCACCAGTCTTTCTAGCGGGACTTTCGATGAGCAGTTCTTC
CATSLSSGTFDEQFF
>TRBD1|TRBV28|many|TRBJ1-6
TGTGCCAGCAGTTTATTCGACAGGGTCTACTCACCCCTCCACTTT
CASSLFDRVYSPLHF
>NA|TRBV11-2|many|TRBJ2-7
TGTGCCAGCAGCTCCGCAGGGCACGAGCAGTACTTC
CASSSAGHEQYF
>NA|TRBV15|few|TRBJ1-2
TGTGCCACCAGCAGAGATCTTGGGGAGGGTAACTATGGCTACACCTTC
CATSRDLGEGNYGYTF
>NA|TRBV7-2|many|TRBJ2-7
TGTGCCAGCACGGAAGACCTGGTTCACGAGCAGTACTTC
CASTEDLVHEQYF
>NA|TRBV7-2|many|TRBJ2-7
TGTGCCAGCAGCTTAAGAGGGGCAGTTCGCTCCTACGAGCAGTACTTC
CASSLRGAVRSYEQYF
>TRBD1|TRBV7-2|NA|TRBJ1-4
TGTGCCAGCAGCTCGGACAGGGTGGGAGAAAAACTGTTTTTT
CASSSDRVGEKLFF
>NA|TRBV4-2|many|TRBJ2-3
TGTGCCAGCAGCCAAGGCCTTCGCGAGAGCACAGATACGCAGTATTTT
CASSQGLRESTDTQYF
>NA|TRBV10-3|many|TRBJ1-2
TGTGCCATCAGTGGCGAGGGGGACTCCTATGGCTACACCTTC
CAISGEGDSYGYTF
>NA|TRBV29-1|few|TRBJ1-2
TGCAGCGTTGAACACCACTCCGACAGATACTATGGCTACACCTTC
CSVEHHSDRYYGYTF
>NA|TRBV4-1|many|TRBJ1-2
TGCGCCAGCAGCCAAGATCGACTGACAGGACTCTACACCTTC
CASSQDRLTGLYTF
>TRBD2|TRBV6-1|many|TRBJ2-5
TGTGCCAGCAGTGAATTGCGGGGGGGCGGAGAGACCCAGTACTTC
CASSELRGGGETQYF
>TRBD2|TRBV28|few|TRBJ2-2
TGTGCCAGCAAACGAGGACTAGCGGGAGTTGTGAACACCGGGGAGCTGTTTTTT
CASKRGLAGVVNTGELFF
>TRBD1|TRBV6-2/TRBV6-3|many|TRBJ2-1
TGTGCCAGCAGTTACTCACAGGGGAGTGAGCAGTTCTTC
CASSYSQGSEQFF
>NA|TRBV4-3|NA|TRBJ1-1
TGCGCCAGCAGCCCGAGTGCCCGGCTCACTGAAGCTTCCTTT
CASSPSARLTEASF
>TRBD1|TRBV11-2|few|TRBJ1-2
TGTGCCAGCAGCCTCTCCCGGGGACAGGGGGCTTTTGTGGACGGCTACACCTTC
CASSLSRGQGAFVDGYTF
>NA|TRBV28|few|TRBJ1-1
TGTGCCAGCTTAAGCATGAACACTGAAGCTTTCTTT
CASLSMNTEAFF
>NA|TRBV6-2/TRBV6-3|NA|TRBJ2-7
TGTGCCAGCAGTGCCTCGGGAATAAGACACTTC
CASSASGIRHF
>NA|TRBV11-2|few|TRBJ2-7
TGTGCCAGCAGCTGGGGTGGGCGCTCCTACGAGCAGTACTTC
CASSWGGRSYEQYF
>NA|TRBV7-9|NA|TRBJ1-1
TGTGCCAGCAGCTTACGTGAAGCTTTCTTT
CASSLREAFF
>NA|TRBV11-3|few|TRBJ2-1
TGTGCCAGCAGCTCACCGTCTAGCGTCAATGAGCAGTTCTTC
CASSSPSSVNEQFF
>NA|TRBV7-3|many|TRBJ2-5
TGTGCCAGCAGCCGAGGGAACCAAGAGACCCAGTACTTC
CASSRGNQETQYF
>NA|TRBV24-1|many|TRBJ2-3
TGTGCCACCAGTGATTTGGAGTCGGCCTCGTTACTGGGGTTAAGCACAGATACGCAGTATTTT
CATSDLESASLLGLSTDTQYF
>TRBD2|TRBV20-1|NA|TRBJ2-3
TGCAGTGCTTACCCCGGCGGGAGGGCCCGTATGGTGTTT
CSAYPGGRARMVF
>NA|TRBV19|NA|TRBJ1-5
TGTGCCAGTGGGACTGGGGGGCGGCGAAGCAATCAGCCCCAGCATTTT
CASGTGGRRSNQPQHF
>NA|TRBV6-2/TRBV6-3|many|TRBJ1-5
TGTGCCAGCAGTTGGCGAAGACAGCCCCAGCATTTT
CASSWRRQPQHF
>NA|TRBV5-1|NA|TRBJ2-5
TGCGCCAGCAGCTTGGAAGGAGTCCGAGAGACCCAGTACTTC
CASSLEGVRETQYF
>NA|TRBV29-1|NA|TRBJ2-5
TGCAGCGTGCGGGGTCTGAGGACAGTCCAAGAGACCCAGTACTTC
CSVRGLRTVQETQYF
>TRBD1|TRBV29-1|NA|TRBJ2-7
TGCAGCGCAGGACAGGGTCAACACGAGCAGTACTTC
CSAGQGQHEQYF
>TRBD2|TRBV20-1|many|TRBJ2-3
TGCAGTGCTGCGCAAACGGGACTAGCGGGACGCGCAGATACGCAGTATTTT
CSAAQTGLAGRADTQYF
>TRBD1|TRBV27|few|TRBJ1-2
TGTGCCAGCAGTCCCCGGGACAGGGCCTCTGGCTACACCTTC
CASSPRDRASGYTF
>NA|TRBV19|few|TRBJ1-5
TGTGCCAGTAGTACCCACAGGGAAGGGCAGCCCCAGCATTTT
CASSTHREGQPQHF
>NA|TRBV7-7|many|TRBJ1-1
TGTGCTAGCAGCTTTAGTTCTGGGACTGAAGCTTTCTTT
CASSFSSGTEAFF
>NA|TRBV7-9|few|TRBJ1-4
TGTGCCAGCAGCTCGGGAATGACAGGCATCACTAATGAAAAACTGTTTTTT
CASSSGMTGITNEKLFF
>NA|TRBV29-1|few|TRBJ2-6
TGCAGCGTTGGTTGGTCTGGGGCCAACGTCCTGACTTTC
CSVGWSGANVLTF